The present T cell receptor (beta chain) was sequenced within a study of naive and memory T cell subsets. Study conclusions and caveats: RNA-based TCR counts may shift with T cell activation and differentiation. A few larger clonotypes appeared in naive repertoires, especially CD8, possibly memory cells re-expressing CD45RA.

CD4+ T cell IFNgamma after overnight CMV lysate exposure gave donor CMV status. Trimming removed 3 bases at V and 6 bases at J, with 21 bases between. The CDR3 is 16 amino acids. Looked up from germline, CDR1 is SGDLS and CDR2 is YYNGEE. The table lists this clonotype with a few counts. Its antigen is unidentified. The beta constant-region primer was an equimolar mix of two oligonucleotides covering TRBC1 and TRBC2. Nested alpha and beta constant-region primers with the SP2 primer drove four PCR rounds on ligated cDNA. An oligonucleotide with the SP2 primer and a 12-nucleotide UMI was ligated to the cDNA 3' end. TCRdb re-called the UMI-ligation and nested PCR reads with MiXCR, one entry per CDR3 protein. The table has roughly 80,000 distinct CDR3 sequences, about 10% seen once.

The genes are TRBV9 and TRBJ1-1; D is possibly TRBD1 (5 bases). The sequenced material came from naive CD8+ T cells from blood. The TCR sequence derives from a human donor in good health. CDR3 protein: CASSGEHSGGRAEAFF. CDR3 nucleotides: TGTGCCAGCAGCGGGGAGCATTCGGGGGGACGGGCTGAAGCTTTCTTT.